The present entry profiles one T cell receptor (beta chain) with its context. Its antigen has not been determined. Within one base of it there is no much larger clone, and no base qualities were kept. The CDR1 and CDR2 encoded by the germline V gene are MGHRA and YSYEKL. Cut back by 3 bases and 13 bases, the V and J ends lie 12 bases apart. The CDR3, cysteine through phenylalanine, is 12 amino acids long. Here the CDR3 DNA is all that survives: 36 bases in frame from base 1. These data originate in a study of OX40 agonist ivuxolimab in advanced cancers. As for the study more broadly: Ivuxolimab, which targeted the costimulatory receptor OX40 (CD134), was an agonistic, fully human IgG2 monoclonal antibody. In the dose-escalation cohort, 70% to 90% of patients were male, and the mean age was roughly 60 years with a range of about 23 to 79. Partial responses were achieved by three dose-escalation patients, of whom one had hepatocellular carcinoma and two had cutaneous melanoma. The paper covers the monotherapy dose-escalation part of the phase I ivuxolimab trial, which included N of about 50 patients. Of the approximately 50 dose-escalation patients, hepatocellular carcinoma was present in roughly 19, melanoma in around 15, renal cell carcinoma in 9 and head and neck cancer in 9. Peripheral TCRbeta sequencing aimed to test whether ivuxolimab altered TCR sequence diversity and caused clonal T-cell expansion. Intravenous ivuxolimab was administered to patients every 2 weeks at six dose levels: 0.01, 0.1, 0.3, 1.5, 3 and 10 mg/kg. Prior anti-PD-1, anti-PD-L1 or anti-CTLA-4 therapy was permitted, and checkpoint inhibitors had been received by around 39% of dose-escalation patients.

Broader findings and caveats from the paper: At doses of 0.1 to 3.0 mg/kg, clonal expansion of both CD4+ and CD8+ blood T cells was observed from baseline to week 6. Partial responders in the 0.1-3.0 mg/kg groups had among the lowest normalized peripheral clonal expansion, especially among CD8+ T cells. After ivuxolimab, expanded clones were on average more numerous among CD8+ T cells than among CD4+ T cells. Low levels of normalized T-cell clonal expansion were also seen in some patients who did not respond. Which antigens the clonally expanded peripheral T cells were specific for was not determined.

Patients with autoimmune disease history or receiving systemic immunosuppression were excluded from the trial. In every dose cohort, peripheral blood was drawn for TCR sequencing at baseline, cycle 4 day 1, and cycle 7 day 1. The samples were drawn from a first-in-human, open-label, multicenter phase I dose-escalation trial of ivuxolimab. Adults with locally advanced or metastatic head and neck squamous cell, hepatocellular, melanoma or renal cell carcinoma were enrolled in the trial. Before TCR sequencing, CD4+ T cells and CD8+ T cells were sorted from peripheral blood as separate populations. For sequencing of the TCRbeta CDR3 region, genomic DNA was extracted from the sorted cells. The immunoSEQ Assay was used for sequencing of TCRbeta CDR3 regions. TCRdb carries this immuneACCESS record with in-frame sequences only. Its versions omit some clonotypes, under half of them owing to an unresolved V gene in the studies checked, with the rest unexplained. The sample table lists about 30,000 clones, approximately 81% of them with a count of one. The ten largest account for 22% of the sample.

Material: CD4+ or CD8+ T cells sorted from blood, obtained in a trial of the OX40 agonist ivuxolimab. The chain couples TRBV4-1 to TRBJ1-4; TRBD1 might be the D gene, on 5 matching bases. The clonotype originates from an adult with an advanced solid tumor such as melanoma, head and neck, liver or kidney cancer. Here is the DNA: TGCGCCAGCAGCCACGTCCAGGGAGGACTGTTTTTT. This yields the protein CASSHVQGGLFF.